The 24 T cell receptor beta chains presented below share a single source sample, sequenced in a study of T cell responses to AZD1222 COVID-19 vaccine. Produced via immunoSEQ multiplex PCR; TCRdb's table is partial and in-frame only. The sample includes more than 95,000 clones, 88% of them seen just once. Here the sequenced sample was peripheral blood, taken on day 0 of AZD1222 vaccination. The source of these receptors is an adult in good health.

The J gene is TRBJ2-1, the V gene TRBV6-2 or TRBV6-3, with D possibly matching TRBD2 (6 bases). Germline V lookup: CDR1 MNHEY, CDR2 SVGEGT. This CDR3 spans 13 amino acids. V lost 5 bases to trimming and J lost 6 bases, with 11 bases between them. CDR3 loop: CASSLGLTNEQFF. In DNA form, the CDR3 reads TGTGCCAGCAGTCTGGGACTGACCAATGAGCAGTTCTTC.

The CDR3 sequence is CASSQGGANQPQHF. As DNA, the CDR3 is TGTGCCAGCAGTCAAGGAGGGGCCAATCAGCCCCAGCATTTT. J is TRBJ1-5 and V is TRBV27; TRBD1 might be the D (5 bases). V lost 5 bases and J lost 3, with 11 bases in between. Germline lookup yields CDR1 MNHEY and CDR2 SMNVEV (reference sequence). CDR3 length: 14 amino acids.

The gene calls are TRBV7-2 and TRBJ1-4; D not resolved. Trimming pared 3 bases from V and 8 bases from J, leaving 13 bases between. This CDR3 is 14 amino acids long. The germline CDR1 and CDR2 sequences are SGHTA and FQGNSA. Here the CDR3 DNA reads TGTGCCAGCAGCTTTATTAACAGCGTAGAAAAACTGTTTTTT. Its protein product is CASSFINSVEKLFF.

The gene calls are TRBV7-2 and TRBJ1-1; 7 bases align to TRBD1. V was pared by 5 bases and J by 0 bases, with 9 bases of the junction left unmatched. CDR1 and CDR2 (germline): SGHTA, FQGNSA. CDR3 length: 16 residues. The CDR3 spells CASSPQRTGMNTEAFF. The DNA for the CDR3 is TGTGCCAGCAGCCCTCAACGGACAGGTATGAACACTGAAGCTTTCTTT.

This clone was detected once. This chain uses TRBV28 with TRBJ2-5, with 7 positions matching TRBD1. V gave up 3 bases and J gave up 2 bases; unmatched junction bases: 6. CDR1 and CDR2 (germline): MDHEN, SYDVKM. The CDR3 covers 15 residues. The CDR3 loop reads CASSFPGQAQETQYF. In DNA form, the CDR3 reads TGTGCCAGCAGTTTCCCCGGACAGGCGCAAGAGACCCAGTACTTC.

The rearrangement uses TRBV9 and TRBJ1-3; D possibly corresponds to TRBD1 (6 bases). The V and J ends lost 0 bases and 1 base respectively, with 11 bases between them. The CDR3 sequence is 16 residues long. Looked up from germline, CDR1 is SGDLS and CDR2 is YYNGEE. The CDR3 protein is CASSVGSGVSGNTIYF. CDR3 in DNA: TGTGCCAGCAGCGTAGGGTCAGGGGTTTCTGGAAACACCATATATTTT.

The chain links TRBV7-3 to TRBJ2-1, with 9 bases matching TRBD1. V gave up 4 bases and J gave up 8 bases; unmatched junction bases: 15. CDR3 length: 17 residues. The germline CDR1 and CDR2 sequences are SGHTA and FQGTGA. CDR3 sequence: CASSSTGGKVWGDEQFF. For the CDR3, the DNA is TGTGCCAGCAGCTCTACAGGGGGCAAGGTCTGGGGCGATGAGCAGTTCTTC. Looking up the rest from reference TRBV7-3 and TRBJ2-1 gives the full variable domain: GAGVSQTPSNKVTEKGKYVELRCDPISGHTALYWYRQSLGQGPEFLIYFQGTGAADDSGLPNDRFFAVRPEGSVSTLKIQRTERGDSAVYLCASSSTGGKVWGDEQFFGPGTRLTVL.

The chain is built from TRBV24-1 and TRBJ2-6, with 7 bases lining up with TRBD1. The CDR3 runs 17 residues. The V gene's germline CDR1 is KGHDR and CDR2 SFDVKD. J lost 0 bases, V lost 6 bases, and 7 bases had no gene match. CDR3 sequence (DNA): TGTGCCACCAGTCCAGGGGGTGCCCGCTCTGGGGCCAACGTCCTGACTTTC. Encoded protein: CATSPGGARSGANVLTF.

The gene calls are TRBV3-1 (or the pseudogene TRBV3-2) and TRBJ1-4, with a weak D call TRBD1 (5 bases). The CDR3 contains 16 residues. Germline CDR1 and CDR2: LGHDT and YNNKEL (reference sequence). Trimming took 1 base from V and 3 from J, leaving 12 bases between them. The CDR3 loop reads CASSQGDPASNEKLFF. The CDR3 DNA sequence: TGTGCCAGCAGCCAAGGGGACCCCGCATCTAATGAAAAACTGTTTTTT.

This clone was seen only a few times. The chain carries TRBV29-1 and TRBJ1-2; possible D gene TRBD1, 5 bases. CDR3 length equals 14 residues. Trimming took off 0 bases at V and 7 bases at J, with 15 bases between the two ends. Germline CDR1 is SQVTM and CDR2 is ANQGSEA. The CDR3 region is CSVEDRVAGSGYTF. CDR3 coding DNA: TGCAGCGTTGAAGATCGGGTGGCAGGGAGTGGCTACACCTTC.

The chain links TRBV4-3 to TRBJ2-7; 9 nucleotides line up with TRBD1. This CDR3 has 15 amino acids. J was trimmed by 4 bases and V by 0 bases; bases with no gene match: 4. The germline gives CDR1 LGHNA, CDR2 YSLEER. In DNA, the CDR3 is TGCGCCAGCAGCCAAGAGGGAGACAGGGGGTACGAGCAGTACTTC. Translation gives CASSQEGDRGYEQYF.

CDR3 nucleotide sequence: TGCGCCAGCAGTGAGTTCAAACGGAATGAGCAGTTCTTC. Its protein is CASSEFKRNEQFF. V is TRBV10-1 and J is TRBJ2-1; D unclear. Deletions cut 1 base from V and 7 bases from J, with 8 bases between. Germline assignment: CDR1 WNHNN and CDR2 SYGVQD (reference sequence). This CDR3 contains 13 residues.

The rearrangement joins TRBV5-1 to TRBJ2-1; a possible D gene is TRBD2 (6 bases). With 0 bases removed from V and 3 bases from J, the gap between germline ends came to 13 bases. CDR1 is SGHRS and CDR2 is YFSETQ in the germline V gene. This CDR3 is built from 16 residues. Written as DNA, the CDR3 is TGCGCCAGCAGCTTGGCCATGGCGGGATACTACAATGAGCAGTTCTTC. Protein product: CASSLAMAGYYNEQFF. Together with reference TRBV5-1 and TRBJ2-1, the CDR3 gives the full variable domain: KAGVTQTPRYLIKTRGQQVTLSCSPISGHRSVSWYQQTPGQGLQFLFEYFSETQRNKGNFPGRFSGRQFSNSRSEMNVSTLELGDSALYLCASSLAMAGYYNEQFFGPGTRLTVL.

The V call is TRBV19, the J call TRBJ1-1; no definite D call. Germline assignment: CDR1 LNHDA and CDR2 SQIVND (reference sequence). V lost 5 bases, J lost 7 bases, and 17 bases lay in between. This CDR3 is 14 amino acids long. CDR3 in DNA: TGTGCCAGTAGTGACCGGGGTCGCCCCTTTGAAGCTTTCTTT. It codes for CASSDRGRPFEAFF.

The chain carries TRBV7-9 and TRBJ2-1, with D tentatively TRBD1 (5 bases). V lost 1 base and J 9 bases, leaving 19 bases between the germline ends. Germline V gene lookup returns CDR1 SEHNR and CDR2 FQNEAQ (reference sequence). This CDR3 comprises 16 residues. The CDR3 protein is CASSLGWQVRTSEQFF. CDR3 nucleotides: TGTGCCAGCAGCTTAGGGTGGCAGGTGAGGACAAGTGAGCAGTTCTTC.

The chain uses TRBV4-2 and TRBJ2-5, with 7 nucleotides matching TRBD2. This CDR3 comprises 17 residues. CDR1 and CDR2 from the germline V gene are LGHNA and YNFKEQ. V dropped 3 bases and J dropped 4; count of bases not matched to a gene: 14. CDR3 DNA sequence: TGTGCCAGCAGCCAGGTTGCGGGAGAAGCGGGGCGAGAGACCCAGTACTTC. This encodes CASSQVAGEAGRETQYF.

The chain joins TRBV28 to TRBJ2-7; D is perhaps TRBD1 (6 bases). Germline V CDR1 and CDR2: MDHEN, SYDVKM. The CDR3 sequence is 19 residues long. Trimming left V 2 bases short and J 2 bases short, with 25 bases between. The CDR3 DNA follows: TGTGCCAGCAGTTTACAGGGGCTCACGCTGTCGCCCTCTACCTACGAGCAGTACTTC. Its translation is CASSLQGLTLSPSTYEQYF.

In nucleotides, the CDR3 is TGTGCCAGCAGTTACGGACTAGCGGGTACCCAGTACTTC. This translates into CASSYGLAGTQYF. The genes are TRBV6-5 and TRBJ2-5, with TRBD2 identical over 11 bases. Trimming cost V 2 bases and J 8 bases; bases outside gene matches: 1. Germline CDR1 MNHEY, CDR2 SVGAGI. CDR3 size: 13 residues.

This sequence joins TRBV19 and TRBJ1-5; the D gene is possibly TRBD1 (6 bases). Trimming stripped 0 bases from V and 0 bases from J, with 12 bases between. This CDR3 comprises 17 residues. Germline loops: CDR1 LNHDA, CDR2 SQIVND (reference sequence). The CDR3 region is CASSIDEGVHSNQPQHF. The CDR3 nucleotides are TGTGCCAGTAGTATAGATGAGGGGGTCCATAGCAATCAGCCCCAGCATTTT.

The V gene is TRBV27, the J gene TRBJ2-7; TRBD2 might be the D (5 bases). The germline V and J ends were trimmed by 4 bases and 0 bases, with 19 bases remaining between them. Per germline, CDR1 MNHEY and CDR2 SMNVEV (reference sequence). The CDR3 covers 17 residues. CDR3 DNA sequence: TGTGCCAGCAGTTCTAAAGGCCCCGGGGTTAGCTCCTACGAGCAGTACTTC. This translates into CASSSKGPGVSSYEQYF.

The rearrangement links TRBV7-8 to TRBJ2-7; D might be TRBD1 (5 bases). Germline V gene data show CDR1 as SGHVS and CDR2 as FQNEAQ. Trimming cost V 5 bases and J 2 bases, with 13 bases left between them. The CDR3 covers 14 residues. The CDR3 DNA follows: TGTGCCAGCAGCCGTGACAGAAATACCTACGAGCAGTACTTC. Its translation: CASSRDRNTYEQYF.

The chain employs TRBV2 and TRBJ1-5; D not resolved. This CDR3 comprises 16 residues. Trimming removed 6 bases at V and 3 bases at J, with 18 bases between. In germline, CDR1 is SNHLY, CDR2 FYNNEI. The CDR3 region has the DNA TGTGCCAGCAGAGATGACATGGTGAGTCCCAATCAGCCCCAGCATTTT. The encoded protein is CASRDDMVSPNQPQHF.

V gene TRBV27 combines with J gene TRBJ2-7, with 7 bases fitting TRBD1. The J segment lost 6 bases and the V segment lost 5 bases, leaving 13 bases of the junction unmatched. Germline V gives CDR1 MNHEY, CDR2 SMNVEV (reference sequence). This CDR3 is built from 15 residues. The CDR3 DNA reads as TGTGCCAGCAGTCATGACAGGGTACCCCCCCTCGAGCAGTACTTC. It yields the protein CASSHDRVPPLEQYF.

This clone was recorded once. The chain links TRBV6-4 to TRBJ2-1; 8 bases fit TRBD2. Germline V gene lookup returns CDR1 MRHNA and CDR2 SNTAGT. The CDR3 is 14 residues long. V trimming: 5 bases; J trimming: 7 bases; junction bases outside the gene matches: 7. CDR3 coding DNA: TGTGCCAGCAGTCCCGGGACTAGTGTGAATGAGCAGTTCTTC. This gives the protein CASSPGTSVNEQFF.